The T cell receptor (beta chain) under discussion was sequenced for a study of CD8 T cells in Susac syndrome. The sample holds one count of this clonotype. Sequencing of TCR beta was carried out in blood CD8+ and CD4+ T cells. The CDR3 totals 14 residues. Germline V lookup: CDR1 DFQATT, CDR2 SNEGSKA (reference sequence). The trim removed 6 bases at V and 7 bases at J, leaving 15 bases unmatched. It was with random hexamers that about 0.45 to 1 ug RNA was reverse transcribed. TCRdb redid the calling of the immunoSEQ multiplex PCR reads with MiXCR, one entry per CDR3 protein. The sample records approximately 150,000 distinct CDR3 sequences, approximately 96% being singletons.

The sequence was collected from a human donor with Susac syndrome. The sample consisted of CD4+ T cells from PBMCs. The chain has TRBV20-1 and TRBJ2-7, with TRBD1 identical over 7 bases. The CDR3 is CSAGNRGGEREQYF. The CDR3 coding sequence is TGCAGTGCCGGCAACAGGGGTGGGGAAAGAGAGCAGTACTTC.